Each of the 2 T cell receptor beta chains below was sequenced from the same sample in a study of shared clonotypes between healthy human individuals. Naivety among CD8 cells was defined by CD45RO negativity and positive CCR7 selection, thereby excluding terminally differentiated effector memory CD45RA+ cells. Profiling relied on immunoSEQ multiplex PCR, and the TCRdb table lists in-frame clones only, not all of them. The sample contains some 2.1 million clones, about 93% of which appear only once. Sequenced: naive CD8+ T cells from PBMCs. These receptor sequences come from a man between 18 and 29 years old in good health. Some clones in this sample may be carry-over from other donors' samples.

This clone was counted once. The chain has TRBV10-1 and TRBJ2-2; TRBD2 matches at 11 bases. The V gene's germline CDR1 is WNHNN and CDR2 SYGVQD (reference sequence). V shed 4 bases and J 1 base; nucleotides not matched to a gene: 2. This CDR3 region has 16 residues. The CDR3 spells CASSGLAGMNTGELFF. The CDR3 region has the DNA TGCGCCAGCAGTGGACTAGCGGGGATGAACACCGGGGAGCTGTTTTTT.

The chain links TRBV27 to TRBJ2-1; 8 bases align to TRBD1. Germline CDR1 reads MNHEY; CDR2 reads SMNVEV (reference sequence). The CDR3 runs 17 residues. V lost 8 bases and J lost 2; bases outside the gene matches: 14. The CDR3: CASGGQVVGVPYNEQFF. The CDR3 DNA sequence: TGTGCCAGCGGGGGACAGGTTGTTGGAGTGCCCTACAATGAGCAGTTCTTC.